This T cell receptor beta chain was captured by sequencing in a study of blood T cell repertoires in COVID-19. Study overall: PBMCs, B-cell-depleted T cells, or T cells were the source of the cDNA or gDNA that made up the material.

Germline CDR1 is LNHNV and CDR2 is YYDKDF (reference sequence). The CDR3 consists of 14 residues. The V segment lost 5 bases and the J segment 6 bases; nucleotides outside the gene matches: 9. This clone was detected once. Original methodology: The assay estimated nucleated cells by amplifying reference gene primers. Assay used: immunoSEQ multiplex PCR; TCRdb lists only in-frame clones, some missing. The DNA gave D and trimming, while V, J and clone size come from that table. The sample yields roughly 130,000 clones, approximately 81% seen once. The sequence came from a woman in her twenties or thirties who had recovered from COVID-19. The rearrangement joins TRBV15 to TRBJ1-2, with 7 bases aligning to TRBD1. Sequencing used peripheral blood. The CDR3, as DNA: TGTGCCACCAGCGCAAGAGGGGGCTCGGATGGCTACACCTTC. It is translated as CATSARGGSDGYTF.